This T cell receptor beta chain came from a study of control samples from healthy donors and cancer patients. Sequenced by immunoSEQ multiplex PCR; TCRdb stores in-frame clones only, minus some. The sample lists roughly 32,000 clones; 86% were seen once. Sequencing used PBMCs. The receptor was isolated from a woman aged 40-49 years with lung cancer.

DNA of the CDR3: TGCGCCAGCAGCGCAACAGGGAATCAGCCCCAGCATTTT. As protein: CASSATGNQPQHF. J is TRBJ1-5 and V is TRBV5-1, with D tentatively TRBD1 (6 bases). Germline CDR1 and CDR2: SGHRS and YFSETQ. V gave up 4 bases and J gave up 4 bases, with 9 bases separating them. This CDR3 has 13 residues.